A selection of T cell receptor beta chains follows, all from one sample in a study of blood T cell repertoires in COVID-19. Method: immunoSEQ multiplex PCR; TCRdb's copy keeps in-frame clones and lacks some. The table lists under 300,000 clones, 80% to 90% of them singletons. Specimen: peripheral blood. These receptors were taken from a woman in her seventies with acute or convalescent COVID-19. Both conserved end residues are part of each CDR3. The order of the fields is V gene, J gene, CDR3 protein.

V: TRBV7-2; J: TRBJ1-4; CDR3: CASSPQTGGYEKLFF
V: TRBV2; J: TRBJ2-3; CDR3: CASSAEAGSITDTQYF
V: TRBV13; J: TRBJ2-7; CDR3: CASSLRRGYEQYF
V: TRBV5-1; J: TRBJ2-1; CDR3: CASSYQQGADQFF
V: TRBV2; J: TRBJ1-5; CDR3: CASRGQAINQPQHF
V: TRBV18; J: TRBJ2-7; CDR3: CASSPSGFNEQYF
V: TRBV5-1; J: TRBJ2-3; CDR3: CASSLQKFTDTQYF
V: TRBV5-1; J: TRBJ2-7; CDR3: CASSLWQGTREQYF
V: TRBV5-4; J: TRBJ1-1; CDR3: CASSIGQVTTEAFF
V: TRBV12-3/TRBV12-4; J: TRBJ2-5; CDR3: CASSFSETQYF
V: TRBV5-8; J: TRBJ1-2; CDR3: CASSLTGFWYGYTF
V: TRBV2; J: TRBJ2-1; CDR3: CASMLRAYNEQFF
V: TRBV12-5; J: TRBJ1-2; CDR3: CASGLQGGYGYTF
V: TRBV4-1; J: TRBJ1-2; CDR3: CASSQDWDSSHTF
V: TRBV5-4; J: TRBJ2-2; CDR3: CASSSLAAPNTGELFF
V: TRBV5-1; J: TRBJ2-7; CDR3: CASSLVGGVPGTSSYEQYF
V: TRBV10-1; J: TRBJ2-1; CDR3: CASSGSYNEQFF
V: TRBV6-5; J: TRBJ1-5; CDR3: CASSYSERQPQHF
V: TRBV30; J: TRBJ2-3; CDR3: CAWDGTGRDPDTQYF
V: TRBV7-9; J: TRBJ1-1; CDR3: CASSSGYRGANAFF
V: TRBV6-6; J: TRBJ2-1; CDR3: CASSYALGGYNEQFF
V: TRBV19; J: TRBJ1-6; CDR3: CASSIGLDSPLHF
V: TRBV7-9; J: TRBJ2-2; CDR3: CASSRDSTAGELFF
V: TRBV3-1/TRBV3-2; J: TRBJ1-4; CDR3: CASSRQGAGEKLFF
V: TRBV5-1; J: TRBJ2-3; CDR3: CASRVSPGIDTQYF
V: TRBV11-3; J: TRBJ2-1; CDR3: CASSLGGHNEQFF
V: TRBV24-1; J: TRBJ1-2; CDR3: CATSVGGRYGYTF
V: TRBV5-4; J: TRBJ1-1; CDR3: CASGGQGLTEAFF
V: TRBV4-1; J: TRBJ2-2; CDR3: CASSQEGGREIPGELFF
V: TRBV2; J: TRBJ1-5; CDR3: CASLQGLDQPQHF
V: TRBV18; J: TRBJ2-1; CDR3: CASSPGQGLDNEQFF
V: TRBV11-2; J: TRBJ2-7; CDR3: CASSLVGASDEQYF
V: TRBV10-2; J: TRBJ2-5; CDR3: CASSVRSGETQYF
V: TRBV6-5; J: TRBJ1-1; CDR3: CASRATGSTEAFF
V: TRBV30; J: TRBJ1-6; CDR3: CAWSPGNNSPLHF
V: TRBV7-9; J: TRBJ1-2; CDR3: CASSGGTGPSAVYGYTF
V: TRBV12-3/TRBV12-4; J: TRBJ1-2; CDR3: CASSPAGGAGYTF
V: TRBV6-2/TRBV6-3; J: TRBJ1-3; CDR3: CASSYRTGISGNTIYF
V: TRBV25-1; J: TRBJ1-1; CDR3: CASSEYPDRATEAFF
V: TRBV3-1/TRBV3-2; J: TRBJ2-2; CDR3: CASSLNFGELFF
V: TRBV28; J: TRBJ1-5; CDR3: CATNRGSNQPQHF